A selection of T cell receptor beta chains follows, all from one sample in a study of cytotoxic CD8 clonotypes in ibrutinib-treated CLL. Using immunoSEQ multiplex PCR, the repertoire was profiled, and TCRdb retains in-frame clones only, with some absent. This sample has 300,000 or so clones, with 67% found just once. The sample was PBMCs, taken after 36 months of ibrutinib treatment. These receptors originate from a human donor with chronic lymphocytic leukemia. Both conserved end residues are part of each CDR3. Fields, in order: V gene, clone size, J gene, CDR3 protein. Size values are once, few and many counts, or a class for expanded clones, and some rows have none.

v_call: TRBV4-1
clone_size: few
j_call: TRBJ1-2
cdr3_aa: CASSQGRKIGGYTF

v_call: TRBV7-2
clone_size: .
j_call: TRBJ2-1
cdr3_aa: CASSLSSGTYNEQFF

v_call: TRBV7-8
clone_size: .
j_call: TRBJ1-2
cdr3_aa: CASSLGQGSNYGYTF

v_call: TRBV6-1
clone_size: once
j_call: TRBJ1-2
cdr3_aa: CASSGTAINYGYTF

v_call: TRBV29-1
clone_size: .
j_call: TRBJ2-1
cdr3_aa: CSVLPRHKHDEQFF

v_call: TRBV7-2
clone_size: .
j_call: TRBJ2-5
cdr3_aa: CATDRGGETQYF

v_call: TRBV12-5
clone_size: .
j_call: TRBJ1-3
cdr3_aa: CASGPGNTIYF

v_call: TRBV7-6
clone_size: .
j_call: TRBJ1-4
cdr3_aa: CASSPRQGNEKLFF

v_call: TRBV27
clone_size: once
j_call: TRBJ1-1
cdr3_aa: CASSLSWIQENTEAFF

v_call: TRBV5-1
clone_size: .
j_call: TRBJ2-1
cdr3_aa: CASSSASYNEQFF

v_call: TRBV7-2
clone_size: .
j_call: TRBJ2-5
cdr3_aa: CASSLGGGGRETQYF

v_call: TRBV2
clone_size: .
j_call: TRBJ2-7
cdr3_aa: CASSHQSGSYEQYF

v_call: TRBV29-1
clone_size: .
j_call: TRBJ2-2
cdr3_aa: CSVTPPRDRVWTGELFF

v_call: TRBV9
clone_size: few
j_call: TRBJ2-7
cdr3_aa: CASSVDPHRPYEQYF

v_call: TRBV7-9
clone_size: .
j_call: TRBJ2-7
cdr3_aa: CASSLVTSPYEQYF

v_call: TRBV28
clone_size: .
j_call: TRBJ1-2
cdr3_aa: CASSLLPLETYGYTF

v_call: TRBV28
clone_size: once
j_call: TRBJ1-1
cdr3_aa: CASSSGRGEAFF

v_call: TRBV6-6
clone_size: .
j_call: TRBJ2-3
cdr3_aa: CASSYGGRTDTQYF

v_call: TRBV29-1
clone_size: .
j_call: TRBJ2-7
cdr3_aa: CSVATGAYEQYF

v_call: TRBV6-5
clone_size: .
j_call: TRBJ2-6
cdr3_aa: CASNTTPNWANVLTF

v_call: TRBV19
clone_size: few
j_call: TRBJ1-5
cdr3_aa: CASSIIGNQPQHF

v_call: TRBV18
clone_size: .
j_call: TRBJ2-7
cdr3_aa: CASSPSRGPHEQYF